This entry features one T cell receptor (beta chain) sequence. Its specificity is not known. These data belong to a study of shared clonotypes between healthy human individuals. Running of the assay took place at deep level. Using immunoSEQ multiplex PCR, the repertoire was profiled, and TCRdb retains in-frame clones only, with some absent. This table holds almost 750,000 clones, roughly two thirds found once. All donors were Caucasian adults living in Nashville, Tennessee. Negatively enriched CD4+ T cells were divided by CD45RA into naive and memory. The CDR3 is 14 residues long. V lost 4 bases, J lost 8 bases, and 17 bases lay in between. Germline assignment: CDR1 MNHNS and CDR2 SASEGT. General study results and limits: It was only blood that was sampled, and tissue repertoires likely differ.

Source material: memory CD4+ T cells sorted from blood. Indicated subset: CD45RA-negative fraction. The genes are TRBV6-1 and TRBJ1-2, with D possibly matching TRBD1 (6 bases). This clonotype originated in a woman in her thirties in good health. CDR3 in amino acids: CASSAATGLLGYTF. The DNA of the CDR3 is TGTGCCAGCAGTGCGGCGACAGGCCTCCTGGGCTACACCTTC.